Included here is one T cell receptor beta chain sequence, with context. The antigen is unknown. The donors were all healthy and Caucasian. This sample was included in a study of identical twins. The CDR3 is 15 amino acids. Germline V gives CDR1 SGDLS, CDR2 YYNGEE. The V gene lost 3 bases and the J gene lost 2 bases, with 14 bases spanning the gap. Each CDR3 protein is one row after TCRdb ran MiXCR on the 5' RACE reads. This sample carries approximately 470,000 distinct CDR3 sequences, 13% to 15% of them seen once, and the ten largest clones take roughly 0.5%. Findings and limits, study-wide: When twins shared out-of-frame alpha sequences, those sequences had excess low generation probability. Insertion counts were lower in abundant cord blood beta clonotypes, a trend that memory repertoires did not show. Weaker excess sharing between twins was seen in beta out-of-frame sequences.

These data also formed part of another study, on yellow fever vaccine responses in identical twins.

The sequencing input was CD4+ T cells sorted from blood. The rearrangement uses TRBV9 and TRBJ2-5; D not certain. The clonotype was recovered from a woman under 30 in good health. The CDR3 is CASSAAGFPQETQYF. The DNA for the CDR3 is TGTGCCAGCAGCGCAGCAGGCTTTCCTCAAGAGACCCAGTACTTC.